This TCR beta chain was recovered during a study of blood T cell repertoires in COVID-19. Profiled with immunoSEQ multiplex PCR; TCRdb holds only in-frame clones, not every one. The table records 95,000 to 120,000 clones, over 80% of them present only once. Specimen: peripheral blood. The sequence was collected from a woman aged 70-85 years with acute or convalescent COVID-19.

CDR3 nucleotides: TGCGCCACCGAAAGGGGCCCTAGAACGAACACCGGGGAGCTGTTTTTT. Amino acids: CATERGPRTNTGELFF. The rearrangement joins TRBV10-2 to TRBJ2-2, with D possibly matching TRBD1 (5 bases). Trimming left V 10 bases short and J 0 bases short, with 18 bases between. The germline gives CDR1 WSHSY, CDR2 SAAADI. This CDR3 spans 16 amino acids.